The 20 T cell receptor beta chains presented below share a single source sample, sequenced in a study of T cell changes during pregnancy in multiple sclerosis. Assay used: immunoSEQ multiplex PCR; TCRdb lists only in-frame clones, some missing. The sample yields 100,000 or so clones, roughly nine tenths seen once. The sequenced sample was peripheral blood, obtained in the second trimester of pregnancy. The receptors shown here come from a female donor in good health, enrolled as a control in a pregnancy study.

The V call is TRBV10-3, the J call TRBJ2-7; TRBD1 aligns across 7 bases. V was clipped by 4 bases and J by 3 bases; unmatched bases: 0. The length of the CDR3 is 12 residues. CDR1 is ENHRY, CDR2 SYGVKD, per germline. The CDR3 sequence is CAISGQGYEQYF. The CDR3 DNA reads TGTGCCATCAGTGGACAGGGCTACGAGCAGTACTTC.

The rearrangement uses TRBV18 and TRBJ2-7, with a weak D call TRBD1 (6 bases). The V end lost 2 bases, the J end lost 2 bases, and 10 bases lay between the germline ends. The germline CDR1 and CDR2 sequences are KGHSH and LQKENI. The CDR3 is 14 amino acids. The CDR3 coding sequence is TGTGCCAGCTCACCAGACGGACAGACCTACGAGCAGTACTTC. Translation: CASSPDGQTYEQYF. Together with reference TRBV18 and TRBJ2-7, the CDR3 gives the full variable domain: NAGVMQNPRHLVRRRGQEARLRCSPMKGHSHVYWYRQLPEEGLKFMVYLQKENIIDESGMPKERFSAEFPKEGPSILRIQQVVRGDSAAYFCASSPDGQTYEQYFGPGTRLTVT.

J is TRBJ2-1 and V is TRBV5-1; tentative D call: TRBD1 (6 bases). CDR3 length: 13 residues. Germline V CDR1 and CDR2: SGHRS, YFSETQ. With 0 bases removed from V and 8 bases from J, the gap between germline ends came to 9 bases. CDR3 loop: CASSLDRADEQFF. The CDR3 DNA is TGCGCCAGCAGCTTGGACAGGGCCGATGAGCAGTTCTTC.

V and J are TRBV6-5 and TRBJ2-7; D is perhaps TRBD2 (6 bases). CDR3 size: 13 residues. Trimming took off 8 bases at V and 4 bases at J, with 15 bases between the two ends. CDR1 and CDR2 from the germline V gene are MNHEY and SVGAGI. CDR3 bases: TGTGCCAGCGGAGCGAGGGAGGCGTACGAGCAGTACTTC. Its protein is CASGAREAYEQYF.

The chain joins TRBV27 to TRBJ1-1, with 8 bases fitting TRBD1. V lost 2 bases to trimming and J lost 3 bases; unmatched junction nucleotides: 5. The V gene's germline CDR1 is MNHEY and CDR2 SMNVEV (reference sequence). The CDR3 consists of 15 residues. The DNA for the CDR3 is TGTGCCAGCAGTTTACAGGGGGCCGGAGACACTGAAGCTTTCTTT. This gives the protein CASSLQGAGDTEAFF.

The chain couples TRBV19 to TRBJ1-2; TRBD1 matches at 9 bases. V was clipped by 7 bases and J by 4 bases; unmatched bases: 13. This CDR3 contains 16 residues. Germline CDR1 reads LNHDA; CDR2 reads SQIVND (reference sequence). The CDR3 loop reads CASTSWDREGGYGYTF. CDR3 sequence (DNA): TGTGCCAGTACTTCCTGGGACAGGGAGGGAGGCTATGGCTACACCTTC.

This clone occurred once. The chain couples TRBV9 to TRBJ2-1; 8 nucleotides line up with TRBD2. The CDR3 loop spans 15 amino acids. Germline assignment: CDR1 SGDLS and CDR2 YYNGEE. V shed 4 bases and J 4 bases; nucleotides not matched to a gene: 7. The CDR3 bases are TGTGCCAGCAGCCATGATAGCGGGAAGTACAATGAGCAGTTCTTC. Residues: CASSHDSGKYNEQFF. Full variable domain (rest looked up from reference TRBV9 and TRBJ2-1): DSGVTQTPKHLITATGQRVTLRCSPRSGDLSVYWYQQSLDQGLQFLIQYYNGEERAKGNILERFSAQQFPDLHSELNLSSLELGDSALYFCASSHDSGKYNEQFFGPGTRLTVL.

The rearrangement links TRBV19 to TRBJ2-2; TRBD2 is a possible D gene (6 bases). V shed 9 bases and J shed 0 bases, with 17 bases lying between them. The CDR3 length is 16 residues. Germline lookup yields CDR1 LNHDA and CDR2 SQIVND (reference sequence). The DNA of the CDR3 is TGTGCCAGCAAGAGAGGAGGGTTCTCGAACACCGGGGAGCTGTTTTTT. Its translation is CASKRGGFSNTGELFF. The full variable domain, in which reference TRBV19 and TRBJ2-2 provide the parts outside the CDR3, is DGGITQSPKYLFRKEGQNVTLSCEQNLNHDAMYWYRQDPGQGLRLIYYSQIVNDFQKGDIAEGYSVSREKKESFPLTVTSAQKNPTAFYLCASKRGGFSNTGELFFGEGSRLTVL.

The rearrangement links TRBV7-2 to TRBJ2-3, with 9 bases fitting TRBD2. V lost 4 bases, J lost 4 bases, and 9 bases stayed unmatched. CDR1 SGHTA and CDR2 FQGNSA come from the germline V gene. The CDR3 is 16 residues long. DNA of the CDR3: TGTGCCAGCAGCTGGTCCGGGGCGGGAGGGTCAGATACGCAGTATTTT. It specifies CASSWSGAGGSDTQYF.

The rearrangement joins TRBV15 to TRBJ1-6; 7 nucleotides align to TRBD1. V was pared by 6 bases and J by 10 bases, with 9 bases of the junction left unmatched. CDR1 LNHNV and CDR2 YYDKDF come from the germline V gene (reference sequence). This CDR3 is built from 14 residues. CDR3 sequence reads: CATRTRTGGSPLHF. The CDR3 DNA reads TGTGCCACCAGAACCAGGACAGGAGGCTCACCCCTCCACTTT.

The chain carries TRBV19 and TRBJ1-2; D is unclear. Germline V gives CDR1 LNHDA, CDR2 SQIVND (reference sequence). CDR3 size: 14 residues. The V and J ends lost 3 bases and 7 bases respectively, with 15 bases between them. The CDR3 loop is CASSIRGSGRGYTF. CDR3 nucleotide sequence: TGTGCCAGTAGTATCCGAGGGAGTGGCCGTGGCTACACCTTC.

This chain uses TRBV4-2 with TRBJ2-1; TRBD1 matches 7 bases. Germline lookup yields CDR1 LGHNA and CDR2 YNFKEQ. Trimming at V came to 1 base and at J to 5 bases, leaving 8 bases not matched to a gene. The CDR3 runs to 16 residues. The CDR3 spells CASSQAPGQVNNEQFF. The CDR3, as DNA: TGTGCCAGCAGCCAAGCCCCAGGACAGGTTAACAATGAGCAGTTCTTC.

The chain carries TRBV29-1 and TRBJ1-2; D might be TRBD1 (6 bases). Germline V gives CDR1 SQVTM, CDR2 ANQGSEA. V lost 7 bases to trimming and J lost 8 bases, with 20 bases between them. CDR3 length equals 13 residues. CDR3 in DNA: TGCAGCGCCCCAGCGGGGGCGGTTGCAGGCTACACCTTC. This translates into CSAPAGAVAGYTF.

The chain recombines TRBV11-2 with TRBJ1-2; 7 nucleotides line up with TRBD1. Per the germline V gene, CDR1 is SGHAT and CDR2 is FQNNGV. This CDR3 is 14 amino acids long. Losses at the gene ends were 4 bases for V and 7 bases for J; bases not matched to a gene: 9. CDR3 sequence: CASSSTTGVLGYTF. CDR3 DNA sequence: TGTGCCAGCAGCTCAACCACAGGGGTTCTTGGCTACACCTTC.

CDR3: CASSHRGLSYNEQFF. The CDR3, as DNA: TGTGCCAGCAGTCACAGGGGCCTCTCCTACAATGAGCAGTTCTTC. This chain joins TRBV6-6 and TRBJ2-1; TRBD1 matches 7 bases. The CDR3 is made up of 15 amino acids. CDR1 is MNHNY and CDR2 is SVGAGI in the germline V gene (reference sequence). V lost 5 bases and J lost 0; bases outside the gene matches: 4.

This sequence joins TRBV7-9 and TRBJ1-6, with D possibly matching TRBD1 (6 bases). From germline, CDR1 is SEHNR and CDR2 FQNEAQ (reference sequence). V shed 4 bases and J shed 7 bases, with 20 bases lying between them. The CDR3 contains 17 residues. The CDR3 loop reads CASSSRWGGTGNSPLHF. For the CDR3, the DNA is TGTGCCAGCAGCTCACGATGGGGGGGCACGGGGAATTCACCCCTCCACTTT.

With respect to this clone: The same CDR3 can be traced to other DNA sequences in this sample. The chain carries TRBV2 and TRBJ2-1, with TRBD2 matching over 7 bases. The V and J ends lost 5 bases and 6 bases, in that order; junction bases with no gene match: 10. The germline V gene encodes CDR1 SNHLY and CDR2 FYNNEI. This CDR3 is built from 15 residues. CDR3 DNA sequence: TGTGCCAGCAGTAATAGAACTAGCGCGTCCAATGAGCAGTTCTTC. Its translation is CASSNRTSASNEQFF.

The V and J genes are TRBV6-5 and TRBJ1-3; D gene unclear. There are 14 residues in the CDR3. V was clipped by 0 bases and J by 6 bases, with 9 bases between them. Germline V gene sequence: CDR1 MNHEY, CDR2 SVGAGI. As DNA, the CDR3 is TGTGCCAGCAGTTACTCACGGGTCGAAAACACCATATATTTT. Translation: CASSYSRVENTIYF.

The chain couples TRBV4-1 to TRBJ2-5, with 8 bases matching TRBD2. Germline-derived CDR1 and CDR2 are MGHRA and YSYEKL. CDR3 length equals 16 residues. The trim removed 4 bases at V and 5 bases at J, leaving 12 bases unmatched. The CDR3 loop is CASSPPDAGGRETQYF. CDR3 coding DNA: TGCGCCAGCAGCCCCCCCGATGCGGGGGGCCGGGAGACCCAGTACTTC.

V and J are TRBV27 and TRBJ1-1; tentative D call: TRBD1 (6 bases). This CDR3 region has 16 residues. Looked up from germline, CDR1 is MNHEY and CDR2 is SMNVEV (reference sequence). V lost 8 bases to trimming and J lost 1 base, with 20 bases between them. The CDR3 here is CASSPGRGRRNTEAFF. DNA for the CDR3: TGTGCCAGCTCCCCGGGCAGGGGAAGGAGGAACACTGAAGCTTTCTTT.